The present T cell receptor (beta chain) was sequenced within a study of metastatic and nonmetastatic thyroid tumors. About the research overall: Across blood and tumor or nodule tissue, repertoires from malignant and benign thyroid patients were compared with one another.

V lost 6 bases to trimming and J lost 5 bases, with 14 bases between them. Germline CDR1 is SGHNT and CDR2 is YYREEE (reference sequence). This CDR3 region has 13 residues. Treatment of any kind had been given to no patient before thyroid surgery. TCRdb redid the clone calls on the PCR reads using MiXCR. The data show tens of thousands of clones, about 25% seen once. Sequenced sample: blood. This TCR came from a female donor with papillary thyroid cancer or a benign thyroid nodule (not recorded which). Some clones in this sample may be carry-over from other donors' samples. The chain has TRBV5-4 and TRBJ2-5; D may match TRBD1 or TRBD2 (5 bases each). CDR3: CASIGGERETQYF. The CDR3 DNA reads as TGTGCCAGCATTGGGGGAGAAAGGGAGACCCAGTACTTC. The full variable domain, rest sourced from reference TRBV5-4 and TRBJ2-5, is ETGVTQSPTHLIKTRGQQVTLRCSSQSGHNTVSWYQQALGQGPQFIFQYYREEENGRGNFPPRFSGLQFPNYSSELNVNALELDDSALYLCASIGGERETQYFGPGTRLLVL.